The 13 T cell receptor beta chains presented below share a single source sample, sequenced in a study of beta chain features in type 1 diabetes (dated by TCRdb to between 2017 and 2018). Study-wide findings and limitations: Type 1 diabetes patients showed a moderate but significant shortening of TCRB CDR3 length in all four CD4+ subsets.

Library method: the immunoSEQ multiplex PCR assay. The entire isolated RNA was reverse transcribed using the High Capacity cDNA Reverse Transcription Kit, and thus expressed TCRB transcripts were sequenced. As stored in TCRdb, this immuneACCESS dataset retains in-frame rearrangements with V and J assigned. A fraction of the clones does not appear; measured against another copy, unresolved V genes explain less than half of the discrepancy, and the remainder lacks a known reason. For this sample the table gives approximately 730,000 clones, of which 13% were detected only once. The ten largest clones represent about 0.02% of the sample. These receptors' antigens are unknown. The source material was naive CD4+ T cells from blood. Read against the paper, the sample's cell subset or site label means: true naive CD4+ T cells. The receptors derive from a man younger than 35 with type 1 diabetes.

The rearrangement links TRBV7-7 to TRBJ2-1; 7 bases fit TRBD2. The CDR3 spans 15 residues. The germline V gene has CDR1 SSHAT and CDR2 FNYEAQ (reference sequence). Germline trimming cut 1 base from V and 5 bases from J; bases unmatched to any gene: 5. The CDR3 loop reads CASSLGRGVDNEQFF. The DNA of the CDR3 is TGTGCCAGCAGCTTAGGTCGGGGGGTAGACAATGAGCAGTTCTTC. Using reference TRBV7-7 and TRBJ2-1 for the parts outside the CDR3, the full variable domain is GAGVSQSPRYKVTKRGQDVTLRCDPISSHATLYWYQQALGQGPEFLTYFNYEAQPDKSGLPSDRFSAERPEGSISTLTIQRTEQRDSAMYRCASSLGRGVDNEQFFGPGTRLTVL.

This rearrangement joins TRBV5-4 to TRBJ2-1; D unresolved. The CDR3 loop spans 11 amino acids. CDR1 is SGHNT, CDR2 YYREEE, per germline (reference sequence). Trimming took 4 bases from V and 6 from J, leaving 5 bases between them. CDR3 nucleotides: TGTGCCAGCAGCACGGGCAATGAGCAGTTCTTC. It specifies CASSTGNEQFF.

The rearrangement links TRBV9 to TRBJ1-4; a weak D match, TRBD1 (5 bases). Germline-derived CDR1 and CDR2 are SGDLS and YYNGEE. Trimming stripped 2 bases from V and 0 bases from J, with 20 bases between. CDR3 length: 19 amino acids. The CDR3 DNA reads TGTGCCAGCAGCGTGGTTTCGGGCAGGGAGCCCGCAACTAATGAAAAACTGTTTTTT. It specifies CASSVVSGREPATNEKLFF.

V usage is TRBV5-1 and J usage is TRBJ2-7; a weak D match, TRBD1 (6 bases). The CDR3 covers 16 residues. Germline V gene lookup returns CDR1 SGHRS and CDR2 YFSETQ. V shed 0 bases and J shed 9 bases, with 22 bases lying between them. The CDR3 sequence is CASSLALGTPGQRQYF. In DNA, the CDR3 is TGCGCCAGCAGCTTGGCGCTCGGGACACCTGGCCAGAGGCAGTACTTC.

This clone was detected a few times. The chain combines TRBV5-4 with TRBJ2-7; the match to TRBD1 covers 8 bases. This CDR3 is built from 15 residues. V was clipped by 4 bases and J by 3 bases; unmatched bases: 9. Looked up from germline, CDR1 is SGHNT and CDR2 is YYREEE (reference sequence). The CDR3 is CASSLRQGTNYEQYF. CDR3 bases: TGTGCCAGCAGCCTCAGACAGGGGACAAACTACGAGCAGTACTTC.

The chain joins TRBV7-3 to TRBJ2-1; 7 bases align to TRBD2. The CDR3 spans 11 residues. Germline CDR1 SGHTA, CDR2 FQGTGA. With 5 bases clipped from V and 10 bases from J, the junction kept 2 bases outside the gene matches. The chain's CDR3 is CASSSGVEQFF. Written as DNA, the CDR3 is TGTGCCAGCAGCAGCGGGGTAGAGCAGTTCTTC.

As regards this clone: Different DNA sequences within this sample yield the same CDR3. V gene TRBV2 combines with J gene TRBJ2-7; D unclear. The CDR3 contains 12 residues. Looked up from germline, CDR1 is SNHLY and CDR2 is FYNNEI. The V and J ends lost 4 bases and 3 bases respectively, with 7 bases between them. CDR3 in DNA: TGTGCCAGCAGTGGTGAGATCTACGAGCAGTACTTC. This sequence encodes CASSGEIYEQYF. The full variable domain, with the rest looked up from reference TRBV2 and TRBJ2-7, is EPEVTQTPSHQVTQMGQEVILRCVPISNHLYFYWYRQILGQKVEFLVSFYNNEISEKSEIFDDQFSVERPDGSNFTLKIRSTKLEDSAMYFCASSGEIYEQYFGPGTRLTVT.

This clone showed up just a few times. The chain recombines TRBV6-5 with TRBJ2-1; tentative D call: TRBD1 (6 bases). Trimming took off 2 bases at V and 5 bases at J, with 13 bases between the two ends. This CDR3 is built from 15 residues. Germline CDR1 and CDR2: MNHEY and SVGAGI. The CDR3 region is CASSYQTRTDNEQFF. The CDR3 DNA sequence: TGTGCCAGCAGTTACCAAACAAGGACAGACAATGAGCAGTTCTTC.

Only a few counts were recorded for this clone. CDR3 region: CASSKGESLVDRGPGRNQPQHF. CDR3 sequence (DNA): TGTGCCAGCAGCAAAGGTGAAAGCCTGGTGGACAGGGGGCCGGGGCGCAATCAGCCCCAGCATTTT. The chain has TRBV21-1 and TRBJ1-5; the table gives TRBD1 as D, unverified against the DNA. TRBV21-1 is tagged as a pseudogene. The CDR3 contains 22 residues.

This chain uses TRBV7-3 with TRBJ1-1; the D gene is possibly TRBD1 (5 bases). In germline, CDR1 is SGHTA, CDR2 FQGTGA. The CDR3 extends over 13 amino acids. V was pared by 4 bases and J by 1 base, with 7 bases between. CDR3 protein: CASSSDRNTEAFF. CDR3 in DNA: TGTGCCAGCAGCTCCGACAGGAACACTGAAGCTTTCTTT.

This clone showed up just a few times. V usage is TRBV2 and J usage is TRBJ1-3; D remains ambiguous. CDR3 length: 14 residues. In germline, CDR1 is SNHLY, CDR2 FYNNEI. Trimming left V 6 bases short and J 0 bases short, with 9 bases between. The CDR3 loop reads CASRETNSGNTIYF. CDR3 nucleotide sequence: TGTGCCAGCAGAGAGACTAACTCTGGAAACACCATATATTTT. The full variable domain, its missing parts supplied by reference TRBV2 and TRBJ1-3, is EPEVTQTPSHQVTQMGQEVILRCVPISNHLYFYWYRQILGQKVEFLVSFYNNEISEKSEIFDDQFSVERPDGSNFTLKIRSTKLEDSAMYFCASRETNSGNTIYFGEGSWLTVV.

This clone was seen only a few times. The CDR3 reads CASNGSPGANVLTF. The CDR3 DNA follows: TGTGCCAGTAACGGGTCGCCTGGGGCCAACGTCCTGACTTTC. The genes are TRBV19 and TRBJ2-6; no clear D. The CDR3 runs 14 residues. Trimming stripped 7 bases from V and 2 bases from J, with 9 bases between. CDR1 LNHDA and CDR2 SQIVND come from the germline V gene (reference sequence).

This clone was recorded a few times. V usage is TRBV29-1 and J usage is TRBJ1-2, with TRBD1 as a possible D gene (5 bases). The CDR3 spans 12 residues. CDR1 SQVTM and CDR2 ANQGSEA come from the germline V gene. V gave up 7 bases and J gave up 0 bases, with 9 bases separating them. The CDR3 loop is CSAWGANYGYTF. CDR3 DNA: TGCAGCGCCTGGGGCGCTAACTATGGCTACACCTTC.